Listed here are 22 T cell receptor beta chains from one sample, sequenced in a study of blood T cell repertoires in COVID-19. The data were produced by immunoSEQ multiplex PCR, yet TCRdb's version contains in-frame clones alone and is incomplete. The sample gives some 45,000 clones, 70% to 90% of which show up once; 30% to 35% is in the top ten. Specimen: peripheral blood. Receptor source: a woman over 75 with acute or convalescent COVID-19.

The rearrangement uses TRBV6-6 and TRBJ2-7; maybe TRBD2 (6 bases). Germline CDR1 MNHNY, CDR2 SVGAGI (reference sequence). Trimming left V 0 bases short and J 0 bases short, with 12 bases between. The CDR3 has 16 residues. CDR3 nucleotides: TGTGCCAGCAGTTACTCGGGGGGAACCCTCTCCTACGAGCAGTACTTC. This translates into CASSYSGGTLSYEQYF.

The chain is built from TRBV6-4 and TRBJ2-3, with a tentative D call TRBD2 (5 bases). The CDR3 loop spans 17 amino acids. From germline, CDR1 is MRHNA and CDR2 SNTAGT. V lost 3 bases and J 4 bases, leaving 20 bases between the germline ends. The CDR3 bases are TGTGCCAGCAGTGAAACTAGTTTGGGGTTGCTTGCAGATACGCAGTATTTT. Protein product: CASSETSLGLLADTQYF.

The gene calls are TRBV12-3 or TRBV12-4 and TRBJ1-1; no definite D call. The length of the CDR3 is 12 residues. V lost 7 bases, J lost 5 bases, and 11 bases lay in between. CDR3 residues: CASTLHGTEAFF. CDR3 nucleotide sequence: TGTGCCAGCACCTTACACGGGACTGAAGCTTTCTTT.

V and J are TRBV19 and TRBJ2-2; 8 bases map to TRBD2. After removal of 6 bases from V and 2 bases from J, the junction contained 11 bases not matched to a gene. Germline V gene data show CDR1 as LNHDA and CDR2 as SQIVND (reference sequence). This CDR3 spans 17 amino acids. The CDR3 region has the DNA TGTGCCAGTAGCCTCGCCCCCGGGGGGGGCAACACCGGGGAGCTGTTTTTT. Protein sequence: CASSLAPGGGNTGELFF.

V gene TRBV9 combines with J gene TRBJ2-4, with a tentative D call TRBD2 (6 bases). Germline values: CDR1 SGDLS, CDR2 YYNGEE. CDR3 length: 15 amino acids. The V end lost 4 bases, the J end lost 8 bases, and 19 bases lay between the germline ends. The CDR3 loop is CASSPRGGAWDIQYF. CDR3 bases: TGTGCCAGCAGCCCCCGAGGAGGGGCTTGGGACATTCAGTACTTC.

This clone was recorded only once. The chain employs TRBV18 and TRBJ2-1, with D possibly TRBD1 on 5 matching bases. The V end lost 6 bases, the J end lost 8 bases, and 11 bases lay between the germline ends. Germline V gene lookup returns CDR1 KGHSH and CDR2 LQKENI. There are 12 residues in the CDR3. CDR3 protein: CASSPLGDEQFF. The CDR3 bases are TGTGCCAGCTCCCCTTTAGGGGATGAGCAGTTCTTC.

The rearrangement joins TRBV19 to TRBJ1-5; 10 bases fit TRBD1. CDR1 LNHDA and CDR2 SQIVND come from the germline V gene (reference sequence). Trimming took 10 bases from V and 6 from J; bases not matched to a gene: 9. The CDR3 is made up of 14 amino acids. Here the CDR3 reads CATLGTGVSQPQHF. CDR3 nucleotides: TGTGCCACCCTTGGGACAGGGGTTAGTCAGCCCCAGCATTTT.

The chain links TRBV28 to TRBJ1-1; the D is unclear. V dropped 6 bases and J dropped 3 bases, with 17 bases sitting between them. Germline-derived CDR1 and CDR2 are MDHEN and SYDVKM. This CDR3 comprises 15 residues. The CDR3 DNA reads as TGTGCCAGCAGCCCCCTAGTCGGGAAAGACACTGAAGCTTTCTTT. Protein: CASSPLVGKDTEAFF.

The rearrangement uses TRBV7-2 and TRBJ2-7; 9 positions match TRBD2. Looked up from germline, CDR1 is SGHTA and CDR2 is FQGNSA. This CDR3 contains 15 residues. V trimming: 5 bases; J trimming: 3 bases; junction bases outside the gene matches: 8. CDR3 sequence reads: CASSIIAGAYYEQYF. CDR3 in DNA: TGTGCCAGCAGCATAATAGCGGGAGCGTACTACGAGCAGTACTTC.

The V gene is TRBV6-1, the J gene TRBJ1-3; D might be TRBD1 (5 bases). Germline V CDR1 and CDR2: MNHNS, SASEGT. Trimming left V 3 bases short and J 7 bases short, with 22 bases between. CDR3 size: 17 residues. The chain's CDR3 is CASSDRVNAKRRNTIYF. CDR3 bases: TGTGCCAGCAGTGACAGGGTTAATGCCAAGAGACGGAACACCATATATTTT.

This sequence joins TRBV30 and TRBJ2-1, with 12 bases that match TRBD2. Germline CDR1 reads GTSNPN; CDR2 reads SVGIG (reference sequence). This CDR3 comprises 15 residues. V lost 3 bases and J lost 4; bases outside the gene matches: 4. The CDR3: CAWRVTSGRYNEQFF. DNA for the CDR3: TGTGCCTGGAGGGTCACTAGCGGGAGGTACAATGAGCAGTTCTTC.

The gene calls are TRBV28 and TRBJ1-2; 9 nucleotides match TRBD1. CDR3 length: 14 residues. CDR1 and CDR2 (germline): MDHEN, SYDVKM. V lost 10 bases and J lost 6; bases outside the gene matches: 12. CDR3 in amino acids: CAIQLGTGMDGYTF. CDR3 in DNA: TGTGCCATCCAACTCGGGACAGGGATGGATGGCTACACCTTC.

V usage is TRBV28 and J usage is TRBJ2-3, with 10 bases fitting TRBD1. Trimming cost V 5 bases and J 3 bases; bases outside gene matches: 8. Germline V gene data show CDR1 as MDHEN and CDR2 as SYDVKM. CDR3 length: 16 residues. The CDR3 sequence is CASSKVGQGFTDTQYF. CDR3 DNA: TGTGCCAGCAGTAAGGTGGGACAGGGGTTTACAGATACGCAGTATTTT.

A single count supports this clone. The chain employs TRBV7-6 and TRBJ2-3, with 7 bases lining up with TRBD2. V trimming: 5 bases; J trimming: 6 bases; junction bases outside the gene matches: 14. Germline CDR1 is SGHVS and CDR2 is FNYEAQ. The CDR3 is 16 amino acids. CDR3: CASSPRAGSYTDTQYF. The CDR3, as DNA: TGTGCCAGCAGCCCACGAGCGGGGTCCTATACGGATACGCAGTATTTT.

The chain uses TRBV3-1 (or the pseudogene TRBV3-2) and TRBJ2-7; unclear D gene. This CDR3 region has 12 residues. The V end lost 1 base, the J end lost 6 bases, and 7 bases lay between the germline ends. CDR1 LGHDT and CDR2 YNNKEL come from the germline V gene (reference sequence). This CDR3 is CASSQVPLEQYF. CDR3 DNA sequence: TGTGCCAGCAGCCAAGTCCCCCTCGAGCAGTACTTC.

CDR3 bases: TGCAGCCCTCGGCGGGATGAAAAACTGTTTTTT. This sequence encodes CSPRRDEKLFF. The genes are TRBV20-1 and TRBJ1-4; unclear D gene. The CDR3 is 11 amino acids. Germline assignment: CDR1 DFQATT and CDR2 SNEGSKA (reference sequence).

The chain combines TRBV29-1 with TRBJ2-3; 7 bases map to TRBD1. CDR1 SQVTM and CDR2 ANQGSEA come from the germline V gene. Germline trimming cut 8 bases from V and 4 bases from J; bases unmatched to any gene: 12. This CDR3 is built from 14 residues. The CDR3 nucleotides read TGCAGCATCCTGACAGGGACACCCTCAGATACGCAGTATTTT. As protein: CSILTGTPSDTQYF.

CDR3 in amino acids: CASSLMGQGTDTQYF. CDR3 bases: TGTGCCAGCAGCTTAATGGGACAGGGGACGGATACGCAGTATTTT. The chain joins TRBV7-9 to TRBJ2-3, with 10 bases that match TRBD1. The germline gives CDR1 SEHNR, CDR2 FQNEAQ (reference sequence). Germline trimming cut 2 bases from V and 6 bases from J; bases unmatched to any gene: 5. This CDR3 has 15 residues.

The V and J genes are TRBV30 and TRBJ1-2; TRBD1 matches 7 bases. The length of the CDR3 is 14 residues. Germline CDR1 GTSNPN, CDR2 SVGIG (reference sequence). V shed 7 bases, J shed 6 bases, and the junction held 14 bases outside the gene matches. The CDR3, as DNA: TGTGCCTATACACTATCGGACAGGTTTCATGGCTACACCTTC. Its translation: CAYTLSDRFHGYTF.

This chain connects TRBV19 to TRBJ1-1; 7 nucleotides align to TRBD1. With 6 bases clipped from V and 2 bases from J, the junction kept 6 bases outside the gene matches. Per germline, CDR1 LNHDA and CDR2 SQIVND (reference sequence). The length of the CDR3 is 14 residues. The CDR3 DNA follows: TGTGCCAGTAGGAGGACAGGAGACAACACTGAAGCTTTCTTT. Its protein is CASRRTGDNTEAFF.

The CDR3 reads CAWSVRGYSEKLFF. CDR3 nucleotide sequence: TGTGCCTGGAGTGTAAGGGGATATAGCGAAAAACTGTTTTTT. The gene calls are TRBV30 and TRBJ1-4; D may be TRBD1 (5 bases). The length of the CDR3 is 14 residues. V lost 0 bases to trimming and J lost 8 bases, with 13 bases between them. Germline assignment: CDR1 GTSNPN and CDR2 SVGIG (reference sequence).

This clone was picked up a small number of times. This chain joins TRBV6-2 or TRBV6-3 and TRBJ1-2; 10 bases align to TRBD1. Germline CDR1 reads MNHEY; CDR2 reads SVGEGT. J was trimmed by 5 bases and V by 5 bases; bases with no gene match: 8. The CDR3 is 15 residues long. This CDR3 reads CASSAGTGVLYGYTF. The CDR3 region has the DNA TGTGCCAGCAGTGCGGGGACAGGGGTACTTTATGGCTACACCTTC.